The entry below gives a single T cell receptor beta chain sequence along with its context. The sample comes from a study of blood T cell repertoires in COVID-19. The CDR3 length is 15 residues. Germline assignment: CDR1 LNHDA and CDR2 SQIVND (reference sequence). Trimming pared 3 bases from V and 4 bases from J, leaving 13 bases between. The table came from immunoSEQ multiplex PCR; TCRdb's copy has only in-frame clones and leaves some out. The table lists hundreds of thousands of clones, around 90% of them singletons. Material for sequencing was peripheral blood. This clonotype was sampled from a woman aged 18-29 years who had recovered from COVID-19. The chain links TRBV19 to TRBJ2-1; D is undetermined. As DNA, the CDR3 is TGTGCCAGTAGTATCATGGCCCTTCCTTACAATGAGCAGTTCTTC. Translated: CASSIMALPYNEQFF. Based on the CDR3 plus reference TRBV19 and TRBJ2-1, the full variable domain is DGGITQSPKYLFRKEGQNVTLSCEQNLNHDAMYWYRQDPGQGLRLIYYSQIVNDFQKGDIAEGYSVSREKKESFPLTVTSAQKNPTAFYLCASSIMALPYNEQFFGPGTRLTVL.